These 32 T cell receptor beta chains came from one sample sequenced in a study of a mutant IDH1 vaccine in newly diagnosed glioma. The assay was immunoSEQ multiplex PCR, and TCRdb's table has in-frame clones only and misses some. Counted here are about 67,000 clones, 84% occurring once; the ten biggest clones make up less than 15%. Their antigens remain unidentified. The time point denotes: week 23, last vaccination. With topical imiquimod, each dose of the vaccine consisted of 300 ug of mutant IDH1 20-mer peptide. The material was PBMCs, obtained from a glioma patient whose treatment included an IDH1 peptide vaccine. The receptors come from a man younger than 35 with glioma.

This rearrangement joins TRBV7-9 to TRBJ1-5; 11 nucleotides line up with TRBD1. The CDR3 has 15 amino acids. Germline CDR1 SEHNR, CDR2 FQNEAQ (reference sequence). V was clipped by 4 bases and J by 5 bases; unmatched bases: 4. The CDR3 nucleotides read TGTGCCAGCAGCTCCGGACAGGGGGCAGATCAGCCCCAGCATTTT. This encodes CASSSGQGADQPQHF.

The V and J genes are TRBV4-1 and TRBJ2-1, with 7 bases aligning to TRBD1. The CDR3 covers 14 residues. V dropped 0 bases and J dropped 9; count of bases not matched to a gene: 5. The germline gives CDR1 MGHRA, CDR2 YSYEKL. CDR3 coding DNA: TGCGCCAGCAGCCAAGAGAAGGGGGCGAGTGAGCAGTTCTTC. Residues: CASSQEKGASEQFF.

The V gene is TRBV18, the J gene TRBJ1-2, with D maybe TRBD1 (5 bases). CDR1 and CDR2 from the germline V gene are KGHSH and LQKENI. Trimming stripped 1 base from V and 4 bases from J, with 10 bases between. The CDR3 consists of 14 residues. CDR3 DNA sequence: TGTGCCAGCTCACCACTGGGGGGAATCTATGGCTACACCTTC. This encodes CASSPLGGIYGYTF.

Here the CDR3 reads CASSSDRGEVEAFF. The CDR3 nucleotides read TGTGCCAGCAGCTCAGACAGGGGGGAGGTTGAAGCTTTCTTT. The V gene is TRBV7-8, the J gene TRBJ1-1; 9 bases are shared with TRBD1. CDR1 SGHVS and CDR2 FQNEAQ come from the germline V gene. The CDR3 length is 14 residues. The V segment lost 4 bases and the J segment 7 bases; nucleotides outside the gene matches: 7.

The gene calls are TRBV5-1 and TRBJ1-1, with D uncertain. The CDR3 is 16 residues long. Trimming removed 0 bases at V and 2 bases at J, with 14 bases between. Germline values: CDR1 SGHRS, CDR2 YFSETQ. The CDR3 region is CASSLAMGQANTEAFF. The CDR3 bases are TGCGCCAGCAGCTTGGCTATGGGCCAGGCAAACACTGAAGCTTTCTTT. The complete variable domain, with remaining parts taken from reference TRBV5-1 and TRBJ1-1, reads KAGVTQTPRYLIKTRGQQVTLSCSPISGHRSVSWYQQTPGQGLQFLFEYFSETQRNKGNFPGRFSGRQFSNSRSEMNVSTLELGDSALYLCASSLAMGQANTEAFFGQGTRLTVV.

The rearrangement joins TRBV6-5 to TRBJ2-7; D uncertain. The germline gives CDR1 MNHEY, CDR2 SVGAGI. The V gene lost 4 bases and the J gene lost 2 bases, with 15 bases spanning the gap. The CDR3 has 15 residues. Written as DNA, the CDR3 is TGTGCCAGCAGTTCTCCTGAGAGGCCCCCCTACGAGCAGTACTTC. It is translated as CASSSPERPPYEQYF.

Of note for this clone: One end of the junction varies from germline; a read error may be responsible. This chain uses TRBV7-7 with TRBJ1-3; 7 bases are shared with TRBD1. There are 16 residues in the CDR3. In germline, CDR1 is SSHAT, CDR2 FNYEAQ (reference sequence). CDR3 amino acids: CASSLDREELGNTIYF. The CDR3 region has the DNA TGTGCTAGCAGCTTAGACAGGGAGGAATTGGGAAACACCATATATTTT.

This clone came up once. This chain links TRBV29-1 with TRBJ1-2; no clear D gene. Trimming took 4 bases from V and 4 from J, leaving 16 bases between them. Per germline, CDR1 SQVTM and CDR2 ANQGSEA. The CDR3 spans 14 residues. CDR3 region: CSVAASVVGYGYTF. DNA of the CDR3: TGCAGCGTTGCGGCATCGGTAGTGGGCTATGGCTACACCTTC.

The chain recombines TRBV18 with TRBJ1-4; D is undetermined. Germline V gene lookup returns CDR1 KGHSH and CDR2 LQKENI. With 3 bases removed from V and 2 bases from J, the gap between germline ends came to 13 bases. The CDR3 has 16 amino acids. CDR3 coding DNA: TGTGCCAGCTCACCTGTCGGTGGGGTGACTAATGAAAAACTGTTTTTT. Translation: CASSPVGGVTNEKLFF.

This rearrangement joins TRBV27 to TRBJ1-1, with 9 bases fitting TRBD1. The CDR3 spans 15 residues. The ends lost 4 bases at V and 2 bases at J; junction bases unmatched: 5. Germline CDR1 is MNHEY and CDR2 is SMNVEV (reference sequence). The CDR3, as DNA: TGTGCCAGCAGTTCGCACAGGGGGCGAAACACTGAAGCTTTCTTT. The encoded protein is CASSSHRGRNTEAFF.

Here the CDR3 reads CASLGEKLFF. CDR3 nucleotide sequence: TGTGCCAGCTTGGGTGAAAAACTGTTTTTT. V is TRBV18 and J is TRBJ1-4; D ambiguous. Germline assignment: CDR1 KGHSH and CDR2 LQKENI. The length of the CDR3 is 10 residues. V was pared by 7 bases and J by 7 bases, with 4 bases between. Based on the CDR3 plus reference TRBV18 and TRBJ1-4, the full variable domain is NAGVMQNPRHLVRRRGQEARLRCSPMKGHSHVYWYRQLPEEGLKFMVYLQKENIIDESGMPKERFSAEFPKEGPSILRIQQVVRGDSAAYFCASLGEKLFFGSGTQLSVL.

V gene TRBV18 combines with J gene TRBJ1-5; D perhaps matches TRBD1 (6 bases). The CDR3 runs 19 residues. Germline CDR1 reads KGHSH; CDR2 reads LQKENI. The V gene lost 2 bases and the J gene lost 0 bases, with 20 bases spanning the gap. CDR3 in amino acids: CASSPTGINLLYSNQPQHF. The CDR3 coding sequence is TGTGCCAGCTCACCAACAGGGATCAATCTCCTTTATAGCAATCAGCCCCAGCATTTT.

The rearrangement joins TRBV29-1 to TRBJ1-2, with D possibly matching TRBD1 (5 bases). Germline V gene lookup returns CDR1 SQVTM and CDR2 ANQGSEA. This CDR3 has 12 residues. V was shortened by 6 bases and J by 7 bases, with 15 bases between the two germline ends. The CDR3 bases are TGCAGCGTAATCAGGGAAGTCGGTGGCTACACCTTC. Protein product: CSVIREVGGYTF. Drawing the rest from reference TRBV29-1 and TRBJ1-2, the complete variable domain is SAVISQKPSRDICQRGTSLTIQCQVDSQVTMMFWYRQQPGQSLTLIATANQGSEATYESGFVIDKFPISRPNLTFSTLTVSNMSPEDSSIYLCSVIREVGGYTFGSGTRLTVV.

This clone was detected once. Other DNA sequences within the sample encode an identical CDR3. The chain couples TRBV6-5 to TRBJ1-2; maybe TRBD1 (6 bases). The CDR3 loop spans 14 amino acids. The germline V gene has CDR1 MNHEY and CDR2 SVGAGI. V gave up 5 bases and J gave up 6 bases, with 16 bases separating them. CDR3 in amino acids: CASSTTGPSNGYTF. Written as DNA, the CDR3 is TGTGCCAGCAGTACGACAGGACCCTCTAATGGCTACACCTTC.

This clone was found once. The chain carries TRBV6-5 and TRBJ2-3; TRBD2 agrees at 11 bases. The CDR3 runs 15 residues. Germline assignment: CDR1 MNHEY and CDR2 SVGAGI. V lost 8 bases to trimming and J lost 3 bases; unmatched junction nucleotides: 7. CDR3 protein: CASSLAGGGTDTQYF. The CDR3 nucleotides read TGTGCCAGCTCCCTAGCGGGGGGCGGGACAGATACGCAGTATTTT.

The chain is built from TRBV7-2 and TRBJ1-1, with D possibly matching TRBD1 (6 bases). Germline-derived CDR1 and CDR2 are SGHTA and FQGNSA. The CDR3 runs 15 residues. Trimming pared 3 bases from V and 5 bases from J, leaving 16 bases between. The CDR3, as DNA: TGTGCCAGCAGCTTGGTCAACAGGGCGGGGACTGAAGCTTTCTTT. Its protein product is CASSLVNRAGTEAFF.

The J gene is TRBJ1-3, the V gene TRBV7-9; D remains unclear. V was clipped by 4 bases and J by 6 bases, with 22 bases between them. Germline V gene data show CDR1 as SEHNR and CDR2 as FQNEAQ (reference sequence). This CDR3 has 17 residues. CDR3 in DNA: TGTGCCAGCAGCTCAGTGGTTTCCGCCGGTCGGGAAAACACCATATATTTT. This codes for CASSSVVSAGRENTIYF.

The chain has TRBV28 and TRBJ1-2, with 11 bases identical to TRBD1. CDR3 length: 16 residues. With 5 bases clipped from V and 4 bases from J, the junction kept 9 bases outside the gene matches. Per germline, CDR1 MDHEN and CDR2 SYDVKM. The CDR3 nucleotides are TGTGCCAGCAGTCTCCTGGACAGGGGGCTCTCCTATGGCTACACCTTC. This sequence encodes CASSLLDRGLSYGYTF.

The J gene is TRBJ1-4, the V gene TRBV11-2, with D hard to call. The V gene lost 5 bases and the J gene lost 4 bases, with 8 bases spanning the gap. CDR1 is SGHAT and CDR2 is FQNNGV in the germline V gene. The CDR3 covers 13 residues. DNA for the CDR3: TGTGCCAGCAGCCGGATGGATAATGAAAAACTGTTTTTT. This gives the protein CASSRMDNEKLFF. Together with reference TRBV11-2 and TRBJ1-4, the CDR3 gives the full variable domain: EAGVAQSPRYKIIEKRQSVAFWCNPISGHATLYWYQQILGQGPKLLIQFQNNGVVDDSQLPKDRFSAERLKGVDSTLKIQPAKLEDSAVYLCASSRMDNEKLFFGSGTQLSVL.

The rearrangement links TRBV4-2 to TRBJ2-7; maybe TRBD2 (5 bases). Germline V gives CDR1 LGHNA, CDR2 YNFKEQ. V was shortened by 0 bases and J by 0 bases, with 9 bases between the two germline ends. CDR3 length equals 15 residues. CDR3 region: CASSQDDGNSYEQYF. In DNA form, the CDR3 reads TGTGCCAGCAGCCAAGATGACGGGAACTCCTACGAGCAGTACTTC.

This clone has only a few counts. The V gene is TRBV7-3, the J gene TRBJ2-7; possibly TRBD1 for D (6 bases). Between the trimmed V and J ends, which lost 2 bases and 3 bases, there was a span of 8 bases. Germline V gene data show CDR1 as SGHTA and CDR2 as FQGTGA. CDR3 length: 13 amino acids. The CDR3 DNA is TGTGCCAGCAGCTTACAACAGGGCTACGAGCAGTACTTC. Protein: CASSLQQGYEQYF.

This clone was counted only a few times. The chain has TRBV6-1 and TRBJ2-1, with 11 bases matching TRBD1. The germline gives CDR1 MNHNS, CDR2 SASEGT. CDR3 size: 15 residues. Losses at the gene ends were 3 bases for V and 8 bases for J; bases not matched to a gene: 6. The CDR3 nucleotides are TGTGCCAGCAGTGACGGGACAGGGGGGTTCCATGAGCAGTTCTTC. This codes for CASSDGTGGFHEQFF.

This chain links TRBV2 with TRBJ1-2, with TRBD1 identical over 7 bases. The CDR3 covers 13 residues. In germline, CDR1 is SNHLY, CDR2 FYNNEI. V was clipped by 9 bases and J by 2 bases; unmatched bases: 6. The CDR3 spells CARDRVPNYGYTF. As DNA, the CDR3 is TGTGCCAGAGACAGGGTTCCCAACTATGGCTACACCTTC.

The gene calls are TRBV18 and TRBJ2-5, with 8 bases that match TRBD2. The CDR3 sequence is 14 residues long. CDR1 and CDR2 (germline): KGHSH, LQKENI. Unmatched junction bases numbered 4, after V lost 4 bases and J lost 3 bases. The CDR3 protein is CASSLTAGEETQYF. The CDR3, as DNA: TGTGCCAGCTCACTTACAGCGGGGGAAGAGACCCAGTACTTC.

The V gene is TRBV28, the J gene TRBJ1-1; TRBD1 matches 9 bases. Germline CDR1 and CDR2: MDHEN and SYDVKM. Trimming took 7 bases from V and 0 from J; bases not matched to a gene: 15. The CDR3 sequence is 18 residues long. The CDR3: CASNYYLGTGFMNTEAFF. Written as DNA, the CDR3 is TGTGCCAGCAACTATTACCTCGGGACAGGGTTTATGAACACTGAAGCTTTCTTT.

The CDR3 region is CSVDGLNYGYTF. The DNA for the CDR3 is TGCAGCGTTGACGGGTTAAACTATGGCTACACCTTC. This chain uses TRBV29-1 with TRBJ1-2, with no clear D. Germline-derived CDR1 and CDR2 are SQVTM and ANQGSEA. V was clipped by 3 bases and J by 2 bases, with 7 bases between them. CDR3 length: 12 residues. Based on the CDR3 plus reference TRBV29-1 and TRBJ1-2, the full variable domain is SAVISQKPSRDICQRGTSLTIQCQVDSQVTMMFWYRQQPGQSLTLIATANQGSEATYESGFVIDKFPISRPNLTFSTLTVSNMSPEDSSIYLCSVDGLNYGYTFGSGTRLTVV.

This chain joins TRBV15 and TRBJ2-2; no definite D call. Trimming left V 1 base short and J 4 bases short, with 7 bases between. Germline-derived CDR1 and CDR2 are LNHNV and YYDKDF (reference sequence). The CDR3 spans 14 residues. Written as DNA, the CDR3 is TGTGCCACCAGCAGAGTTCCGGCCACCGGGGAGCTGTTTTTT. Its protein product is CATSRVPATGELFF.

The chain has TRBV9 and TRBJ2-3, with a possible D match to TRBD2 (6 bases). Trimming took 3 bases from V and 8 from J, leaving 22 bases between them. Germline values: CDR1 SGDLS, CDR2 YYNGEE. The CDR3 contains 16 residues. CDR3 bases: TGTGCCAGCAGCGAGGCAACCGGGACTGCCCCGGGTACGCAGTATTTT. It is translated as CASSEATGTAPGTQYF.

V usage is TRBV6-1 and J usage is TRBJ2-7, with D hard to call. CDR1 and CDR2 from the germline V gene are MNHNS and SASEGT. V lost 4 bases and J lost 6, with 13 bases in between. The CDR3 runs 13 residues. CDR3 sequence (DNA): TGTGCCAGCAGTGTTCAGAAAGGCGGCGAGCAGTACTTC. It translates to CASSVQKGGEQYF.

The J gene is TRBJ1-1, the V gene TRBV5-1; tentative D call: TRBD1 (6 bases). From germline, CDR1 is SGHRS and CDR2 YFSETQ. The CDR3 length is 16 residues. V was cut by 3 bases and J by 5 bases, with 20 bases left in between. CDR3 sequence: CASSSYLQGRKTEAFF. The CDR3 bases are TGCGCCAGCAGCTCGTACCTACAGGGTAGGAAGACTGAAGCTTTCTTT. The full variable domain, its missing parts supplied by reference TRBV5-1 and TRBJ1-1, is KAGVTQTPRYLIKTRGQQVTLSCSPISGHRSVSWYQQTPGQGLQFLFEYFSETQRNKGNFPGRFSGRQFSNSRSEMNVSTLELGDSALYLCASSSYLQGRKTEAFFGQGTRLTVV.

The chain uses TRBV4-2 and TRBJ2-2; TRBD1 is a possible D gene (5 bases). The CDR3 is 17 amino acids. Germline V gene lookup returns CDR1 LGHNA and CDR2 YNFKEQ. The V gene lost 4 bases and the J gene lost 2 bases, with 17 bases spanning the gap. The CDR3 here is CASSPVGGRANTGELFF. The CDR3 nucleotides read TGTGCCAGCAGCCCAGTTGGTGGCAGGGCCAACACCGGGGAGCTGTTTTTT.

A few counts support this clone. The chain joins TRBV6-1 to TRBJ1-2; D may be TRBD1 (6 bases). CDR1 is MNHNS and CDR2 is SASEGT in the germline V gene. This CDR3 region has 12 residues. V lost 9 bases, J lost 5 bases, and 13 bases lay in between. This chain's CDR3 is CASPKGGYGYTF. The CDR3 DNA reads TGTGCCAGTCCCAAGGGGGGGTATGGCTACACCTTC.